This T cell receptor (beta chain) was captured by sequencing in a study of blood T cell repertoires in COVID-19. Across the study: PBMCs, B-cell-depleted T cells, or T cells provided the cDNA or gDNA that made up the material.

This CDR3 is 14 amino acids long. Trimming at V came to 5 bases and at J to 2 bases, leaving 6 bases not matched to a gene. Germline V gene sequence: CDR1 MNHEY, CDR2 SVGEGT. The data were produced by immunoSEQ multiplex PCR, yet TCRdb's version contains in-frame clones alone and is incomplete. The data hold tens of thousands of clones, with more than 65% observed a single time. The sequenced sample was peripheral blood. The chain combines TRBV6-2 or TRBV6-3 with TRBJ2-7; 7 bases are a match to TRBD2. The receptor was derived from a man aged 60 to 75 with acute or convalescent COVID-19. This CDR3 is CASSKRGGAYEQYV. DNA of the CDR3: TGTGCCAGCAGTAAGCGGGGAGGGGCCTACGAGCAGTACGTC.